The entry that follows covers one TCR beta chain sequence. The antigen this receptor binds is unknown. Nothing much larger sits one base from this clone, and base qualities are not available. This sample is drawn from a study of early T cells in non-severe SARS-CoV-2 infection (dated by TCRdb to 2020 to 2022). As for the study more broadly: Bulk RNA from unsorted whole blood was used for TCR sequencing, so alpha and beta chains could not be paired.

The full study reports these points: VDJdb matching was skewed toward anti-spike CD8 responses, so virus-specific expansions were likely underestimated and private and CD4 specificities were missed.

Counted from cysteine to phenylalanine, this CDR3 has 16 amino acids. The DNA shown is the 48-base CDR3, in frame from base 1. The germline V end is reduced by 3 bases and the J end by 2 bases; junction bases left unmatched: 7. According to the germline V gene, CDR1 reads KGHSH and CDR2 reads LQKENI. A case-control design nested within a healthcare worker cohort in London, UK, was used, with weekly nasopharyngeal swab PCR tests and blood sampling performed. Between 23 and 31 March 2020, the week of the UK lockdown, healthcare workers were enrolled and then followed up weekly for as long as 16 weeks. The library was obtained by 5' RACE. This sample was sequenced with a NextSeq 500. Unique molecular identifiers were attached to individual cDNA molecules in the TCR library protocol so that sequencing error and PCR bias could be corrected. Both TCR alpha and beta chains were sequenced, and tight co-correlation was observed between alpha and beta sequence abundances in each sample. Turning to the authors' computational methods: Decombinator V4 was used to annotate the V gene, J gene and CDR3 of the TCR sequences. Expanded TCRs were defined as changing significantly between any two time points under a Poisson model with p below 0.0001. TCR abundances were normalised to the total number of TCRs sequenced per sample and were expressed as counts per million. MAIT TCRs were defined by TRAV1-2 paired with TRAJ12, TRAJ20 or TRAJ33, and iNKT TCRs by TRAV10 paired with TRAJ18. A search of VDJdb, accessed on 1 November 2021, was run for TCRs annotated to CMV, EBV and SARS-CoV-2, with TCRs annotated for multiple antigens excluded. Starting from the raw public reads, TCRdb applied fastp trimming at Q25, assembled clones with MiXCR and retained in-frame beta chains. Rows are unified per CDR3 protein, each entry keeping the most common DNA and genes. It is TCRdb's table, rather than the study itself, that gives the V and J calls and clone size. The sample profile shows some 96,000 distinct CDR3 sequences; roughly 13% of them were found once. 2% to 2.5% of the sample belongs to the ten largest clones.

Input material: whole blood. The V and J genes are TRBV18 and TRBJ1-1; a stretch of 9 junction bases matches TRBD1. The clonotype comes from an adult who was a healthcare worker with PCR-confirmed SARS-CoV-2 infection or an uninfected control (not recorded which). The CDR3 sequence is CASSPWDRVPNTEAFF. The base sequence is TGTGCCAGCTCACCTTGGGACAGGGTACCTAACACTGAAGCTTTCTTT.